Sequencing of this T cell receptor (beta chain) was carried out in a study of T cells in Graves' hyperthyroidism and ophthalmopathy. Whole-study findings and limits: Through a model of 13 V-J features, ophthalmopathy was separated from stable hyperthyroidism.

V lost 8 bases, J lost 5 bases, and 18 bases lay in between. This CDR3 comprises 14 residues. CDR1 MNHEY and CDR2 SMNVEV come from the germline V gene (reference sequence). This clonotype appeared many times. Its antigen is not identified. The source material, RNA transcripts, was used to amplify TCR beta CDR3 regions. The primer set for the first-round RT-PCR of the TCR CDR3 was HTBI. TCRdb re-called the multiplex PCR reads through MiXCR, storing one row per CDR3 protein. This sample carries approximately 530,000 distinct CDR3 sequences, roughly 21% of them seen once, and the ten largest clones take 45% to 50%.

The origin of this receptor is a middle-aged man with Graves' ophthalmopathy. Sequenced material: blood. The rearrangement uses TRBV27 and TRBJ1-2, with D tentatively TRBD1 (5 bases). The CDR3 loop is CASCTPRDGYGYTF. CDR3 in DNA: TGTGCCAGCTGCACGCCCCGGGACGGATATGGCTACACCTTC.